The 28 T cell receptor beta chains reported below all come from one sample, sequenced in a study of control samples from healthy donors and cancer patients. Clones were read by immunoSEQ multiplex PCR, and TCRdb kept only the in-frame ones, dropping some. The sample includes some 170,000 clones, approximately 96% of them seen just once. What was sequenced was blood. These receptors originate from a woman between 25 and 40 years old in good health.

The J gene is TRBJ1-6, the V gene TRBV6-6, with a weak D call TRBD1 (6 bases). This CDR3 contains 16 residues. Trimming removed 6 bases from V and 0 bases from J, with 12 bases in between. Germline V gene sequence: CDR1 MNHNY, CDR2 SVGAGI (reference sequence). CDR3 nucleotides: TGTGCCAGCAGCCGTGAACAGGGCTCCTATAATTCACCCCTCCACTTT. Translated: CASSREQGSYNSPLHF.

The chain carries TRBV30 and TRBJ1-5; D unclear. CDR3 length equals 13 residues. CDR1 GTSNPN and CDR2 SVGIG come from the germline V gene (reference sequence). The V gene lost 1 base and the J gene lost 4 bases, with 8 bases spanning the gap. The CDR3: CAWSGIQNQPQHF. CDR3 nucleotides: TGTGCCTGGAGTGGGATCCAGAATCAGCCCCAGCATTTT.

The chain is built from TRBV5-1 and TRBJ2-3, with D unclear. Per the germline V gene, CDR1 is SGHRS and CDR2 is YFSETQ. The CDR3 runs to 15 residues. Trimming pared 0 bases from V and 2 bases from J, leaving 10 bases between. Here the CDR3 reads CASSLVVGSTDTQYF. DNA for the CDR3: TGCGCCAGCAGCTTGGTGGTAGGGTCCACAGATACGCAGTATTTT.

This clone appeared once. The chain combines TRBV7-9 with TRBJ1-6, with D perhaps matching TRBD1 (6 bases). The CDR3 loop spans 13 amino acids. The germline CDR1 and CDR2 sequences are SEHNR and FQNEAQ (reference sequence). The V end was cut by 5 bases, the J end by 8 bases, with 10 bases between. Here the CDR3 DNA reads TGTGCCAGCAGCCACAGGACAGATTCACCCCTCCACTTT. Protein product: CASSHRTDSPLHF. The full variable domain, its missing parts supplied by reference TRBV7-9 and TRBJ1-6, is DTGVSQNPRHKITKRGQNVTFRCDPISEHNRLYWYRQTLGQGPEFLTYFQNEAQLEKSRLLSDRFSAERPKGSFSTLEIQRTEQGDSAMYLCASSHRTDSPLHFGNGTRLTVT.

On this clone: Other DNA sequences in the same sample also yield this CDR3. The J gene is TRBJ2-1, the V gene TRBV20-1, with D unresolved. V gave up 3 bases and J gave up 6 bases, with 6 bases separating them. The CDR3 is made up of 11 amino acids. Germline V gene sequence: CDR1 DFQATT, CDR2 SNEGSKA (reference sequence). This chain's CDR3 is CSASSFNEQFF. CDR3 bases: TGCAGTGCTAGCTCATTCAATGAGCAGTTCTTC.

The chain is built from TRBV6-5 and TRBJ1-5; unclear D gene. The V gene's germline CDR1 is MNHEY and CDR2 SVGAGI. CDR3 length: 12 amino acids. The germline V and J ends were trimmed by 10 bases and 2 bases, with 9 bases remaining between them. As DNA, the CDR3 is TGTGCCATTAGCCTCGGCAATCAGCCCCAGCATTTT. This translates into CAISLGNQPQHF.

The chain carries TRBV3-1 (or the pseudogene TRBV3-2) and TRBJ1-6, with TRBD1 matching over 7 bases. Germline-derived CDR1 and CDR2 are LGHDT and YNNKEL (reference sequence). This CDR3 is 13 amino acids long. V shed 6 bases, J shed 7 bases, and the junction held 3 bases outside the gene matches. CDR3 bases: TGTGCCAGCAGGGACAGGTCGAATTCACCCCTCCACTTT. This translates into CASRDRSNSPLHF.

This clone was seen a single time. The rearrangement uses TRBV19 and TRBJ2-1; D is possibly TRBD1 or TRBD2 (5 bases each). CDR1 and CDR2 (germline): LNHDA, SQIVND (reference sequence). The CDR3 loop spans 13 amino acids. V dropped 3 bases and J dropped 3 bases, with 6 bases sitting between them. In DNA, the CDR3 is TGTGCCAGTAGTATTGGGGGCTACAATGAGCAGTTCTTC. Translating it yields CASSIGGYNEQFF.

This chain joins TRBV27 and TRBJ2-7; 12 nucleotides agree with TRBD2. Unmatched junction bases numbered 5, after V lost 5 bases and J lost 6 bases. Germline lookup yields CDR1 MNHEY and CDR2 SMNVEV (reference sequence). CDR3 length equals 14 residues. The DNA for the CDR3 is TGTGCCAGCAGTGGACTAGCGGGACGGGTCGAGCAGTACTTC. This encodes CASSGLAGRVEQYF.

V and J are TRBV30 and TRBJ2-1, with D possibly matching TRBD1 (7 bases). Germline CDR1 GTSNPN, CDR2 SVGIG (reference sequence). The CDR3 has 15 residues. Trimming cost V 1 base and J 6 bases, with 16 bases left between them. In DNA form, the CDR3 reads TGTGCCTGGAGTGGAAATTACAGGGGACTCAATGAGCAGTTCTTC. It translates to CAWSGNYRGLNEQFF.

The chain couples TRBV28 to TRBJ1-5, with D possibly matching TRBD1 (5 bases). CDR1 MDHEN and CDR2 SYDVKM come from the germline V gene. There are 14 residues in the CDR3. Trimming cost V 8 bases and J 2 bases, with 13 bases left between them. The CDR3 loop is CASLGGGGNQPQHF. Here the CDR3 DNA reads TGTGCCAGCCTTGGGGGGGGAGGCAATCAGCCCCAGCATTTT.

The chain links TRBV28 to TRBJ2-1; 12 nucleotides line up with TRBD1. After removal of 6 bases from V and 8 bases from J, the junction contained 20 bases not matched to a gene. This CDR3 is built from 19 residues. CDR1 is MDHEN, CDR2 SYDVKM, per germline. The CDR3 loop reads CASRSPGQGAGTDPYEQFF. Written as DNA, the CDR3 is TGTGCCAGCAGGAGCCCGGGACAGGGGGCCGGGACCGACCCCTATGAGCAGTTCTTC.

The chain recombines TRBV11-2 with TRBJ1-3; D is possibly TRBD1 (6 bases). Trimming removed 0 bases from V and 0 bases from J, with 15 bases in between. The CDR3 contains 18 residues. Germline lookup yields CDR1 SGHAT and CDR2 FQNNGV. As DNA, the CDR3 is TGTGCCAGCAGCTTAGATTTTGTGGGACACCCCTCTGGAAACACCATATATTTT. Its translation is CASSLDFVGHPSGNTIYF.

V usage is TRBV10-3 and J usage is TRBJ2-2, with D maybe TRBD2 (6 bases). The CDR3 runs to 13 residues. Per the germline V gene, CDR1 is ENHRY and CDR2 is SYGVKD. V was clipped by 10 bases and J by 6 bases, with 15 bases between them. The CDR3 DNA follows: TGTGCCACCCGCGCGCGGGGAGCCGGGGAGCTGTTTTTT. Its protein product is CATRARGAGELFF.

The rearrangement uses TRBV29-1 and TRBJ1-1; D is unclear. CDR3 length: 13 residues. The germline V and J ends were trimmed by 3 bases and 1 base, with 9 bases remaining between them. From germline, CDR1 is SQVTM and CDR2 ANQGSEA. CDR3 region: CSVDRRWNTEAFF. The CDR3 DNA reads TGCAGCGTTGATAGGCGCTGGAACACTGAAGCTTTCTTT.

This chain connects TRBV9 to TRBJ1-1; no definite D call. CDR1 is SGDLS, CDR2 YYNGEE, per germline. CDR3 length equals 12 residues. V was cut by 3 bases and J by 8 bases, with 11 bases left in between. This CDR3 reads CASSGTRTEAFF. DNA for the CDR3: TGTGCCAGCAGCGGAACCCGCACGGAAGCTTTCTTT.

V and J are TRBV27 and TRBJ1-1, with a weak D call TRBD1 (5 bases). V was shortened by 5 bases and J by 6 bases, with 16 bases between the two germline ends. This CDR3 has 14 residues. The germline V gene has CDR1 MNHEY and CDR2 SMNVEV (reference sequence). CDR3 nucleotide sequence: TGTGCCAGCAGTCAGGGATCGGAGTACGCTGAAGCTTTCTTT. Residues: CASSQGSEYAEAFF.

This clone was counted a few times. Here the CDR3 DNA reads TGTGCCAGCAGCTTGTACTGCTTTTCCTACGAGCAGTACTTC. Translating it yields CASSLYCFSYEQYF. The genes are TRBV11-3 and TRBJ2-7; the D is unclear. The CDR3 has 14 residues. V lost 3 bases and J lost 1, with 10 bases in between. Germline CDR1 is SGHNT and CDR2 is YENEEA.

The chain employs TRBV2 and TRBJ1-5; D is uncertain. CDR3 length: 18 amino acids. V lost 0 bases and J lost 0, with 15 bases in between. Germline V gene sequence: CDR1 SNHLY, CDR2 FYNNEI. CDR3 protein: CASSEALRGFGSNQPQHF. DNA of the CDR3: TGTGCCAGCAGTGAAGCTTTGCGTGGGTTCGGTAGCAATCAGCCCCAGCATTTT.

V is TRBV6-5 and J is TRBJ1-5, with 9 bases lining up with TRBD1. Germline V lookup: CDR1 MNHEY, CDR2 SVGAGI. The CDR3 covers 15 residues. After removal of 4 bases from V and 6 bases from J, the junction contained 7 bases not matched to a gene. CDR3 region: CASSLTGGRSQPQHF. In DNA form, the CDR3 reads TGTGCCAGCAGTTTGACAGGGGGGCGTAGTCAGCCCCAGCATTTT.

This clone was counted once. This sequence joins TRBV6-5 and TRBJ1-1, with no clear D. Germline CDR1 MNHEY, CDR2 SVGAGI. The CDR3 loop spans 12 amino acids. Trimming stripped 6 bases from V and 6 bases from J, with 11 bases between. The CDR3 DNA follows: TGTGCCAGCAGGACGGGTGGCGCTGAAGCTTTCTTT. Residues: CASRTGGAEAFF.

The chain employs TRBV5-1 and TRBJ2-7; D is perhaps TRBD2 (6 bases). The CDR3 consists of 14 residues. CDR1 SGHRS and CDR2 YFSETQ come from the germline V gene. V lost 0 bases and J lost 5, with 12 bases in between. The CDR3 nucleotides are TGCGCCAGCAGCTTGGTACTAGCTTCCCACGAGCAGTACTTC. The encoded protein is CASSLVLASHEQYF.

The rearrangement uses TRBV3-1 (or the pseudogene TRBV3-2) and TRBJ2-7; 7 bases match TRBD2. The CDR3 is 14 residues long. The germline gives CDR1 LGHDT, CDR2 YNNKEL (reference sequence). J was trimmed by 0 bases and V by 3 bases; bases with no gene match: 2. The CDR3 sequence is CASSQGGISYEQYF. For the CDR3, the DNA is TGTGCCAGCAGCCAGGGGGGGATCTCCTACGAGCAGTACTTC.

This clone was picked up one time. This CDR3 reads CASSRDLGVMETQYF. In nucleotides, the CDR3 is TGTGCCAGCAGCCGGGACCTGGGGGTGATGGAGACCCAGTACTTC. The gene calls are TRBV14 and TRBJ2-5; D may match TRBD1 or TRBD2 (5 bases each). The CDR3 has 15 amino acids. In germline, CDR1 is SGHDN, CDR2 FVKESK. Trimming stripped 4 bases from V and 5 bases from J, with 17 bases between.

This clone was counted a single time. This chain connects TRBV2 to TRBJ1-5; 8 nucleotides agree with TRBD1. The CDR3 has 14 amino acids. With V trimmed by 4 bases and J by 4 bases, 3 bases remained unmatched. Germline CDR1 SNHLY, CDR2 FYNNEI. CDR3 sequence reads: CASSVDRGNQPQHF. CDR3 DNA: TGTGCCAGCAGTGTTGACAGGGGAAATCAGCCCCAGCATTTT.

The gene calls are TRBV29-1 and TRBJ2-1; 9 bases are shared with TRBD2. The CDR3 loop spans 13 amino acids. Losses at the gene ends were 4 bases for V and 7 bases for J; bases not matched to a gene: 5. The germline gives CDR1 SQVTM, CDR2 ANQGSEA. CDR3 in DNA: TGCAGCGTTGCAAGCGGGGGGAAGAATGAGCAGTTCTTC. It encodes CSVASGGKNEQFF.

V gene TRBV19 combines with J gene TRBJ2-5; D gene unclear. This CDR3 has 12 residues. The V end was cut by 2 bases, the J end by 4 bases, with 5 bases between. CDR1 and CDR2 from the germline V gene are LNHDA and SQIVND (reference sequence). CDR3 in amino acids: CASSILGETQYF. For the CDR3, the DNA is TGTGCCAGTAGTATATTAGGAGAGACCCAGTACTTC.

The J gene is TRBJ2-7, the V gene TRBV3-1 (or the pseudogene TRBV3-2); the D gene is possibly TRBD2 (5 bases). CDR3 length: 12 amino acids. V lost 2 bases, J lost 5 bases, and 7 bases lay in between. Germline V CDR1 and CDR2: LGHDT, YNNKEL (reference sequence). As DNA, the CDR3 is TGTGCCAGCAGCCAATCCGGGAACGAGCAGTACTTC. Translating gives CASSQSGNEQYF.